One sample yielded the 24 T cell receptor beta chains listed below, sequenced in a study of blood T cell repertoires in COVID-19. This table comes from immunoSEQ multiplex PCR, and its TCRdb copy is limited to in-frame clones, with some not included. This table has approximately 300,000 clones, approximately 91% appearing once. The sequenced material came from PBMCs or T cells enriched from blood (not recorded which). The receptors here all came from a woman younger than 45 who had been exposed to COVID-19.

This sequence joins TRBV5-1 and TRBJ2-7; weak D call: TRBD2 (5 bases). Germline values: CDR1 SGHRS, CDR2 YFSETQ. With 4 bases removed from V and 1 base from J, the gap between germline ends came to 15 bases. The CDR3 totals 15 residues. Here the CDR3 DNA reads TGCGCCAGCAGCCCCGAGACGGGGAGATCCTACGAGCAGTACTTC. Protein sequence: CASSPETGRSYEQYF.

This chain connects TRBV12-3 or TRBV12-4 to TRBJ2-7; D is perhaps TRBD1 (5 bases). V lost 5 bases and J 3 bases, leaving 11 bases between the germline ends. CDR3 length equals 13 residues. The CDR3 bases are TGTGCCAGCAGTCCTGGGGCCGGCTACGAGCAGTACTTC. As protein: CASSPGAGYEQYF.

The chain has TRBV6-5 and TRBJ2-5; perhaps TRBD2 as D (6 bases). CDR3 length equals 12 residues. Germline CDR1 and CDR2: MNHEY and SVGAGI. V shed 6 bases and J shed 9 bases, with 14 bases lying between them. CDR3 bases: TGTGCCAGCAGCCTGATGGGGGGACCCCAGTACTTC. This codes for CASSLMGGPQYF.

The CDR3 sequence is CASSPNARGASNEQFF. The CDR3 DNA follows: TGCGCCAGCAGCCCTAATGCGCGGGGGGCCTCGAATGAGCAGTTCTTC. The rearrangement links TRBV5-1 to TRBJ2-1, with 8 bases fitting TRBD2. Unmatched junction bases numbered 13, after V lost 4 bases and J lost 7 bases. The length of the CDR3 is 16 residues. Germline values: CDR1 SGHRS, CDR2 YFSETQ.

The rearrangement links TRBV7-9 to TRBJ2-5; perhaps TRBD2 as D (7 bases). The CDR3 has 16 amino acids. The V and J ends lost 1 base and 0 bases respectively, with 12 bases between them. Germline CDR1 is SEHNR and CDR2 is FQNEAQ (reference sequence). Written as DNA, the CDR3 is TGTGCCAGCAGCTTAGGTGCGGGGGCTTACCAAGAGACCCAGTACTTC. This codes for CASSLGAGAYQETQYF. Complete variable domain (other parts from reference TRBV7-9 and TRBJ2-5): DTGVSQNPRHKITKRGQNVTFRCDPISEHNRLYWYRQTLGQGPEFLTYFQNEAQLEKSRLLSDRFSAERPKGSFSTLEIQRTEQGDSAMYLCASSLGAGAYQETQYFGPGTRLLVL.

V gene TRBV5-1 combines with J gene TRBJ2-1, with TRBD1 as a possible D gene (6 bases). The V end lost 5 bases, the J end lost 4 bases, and 16 bases lay between the germline ends. Germline V gene sequence: CDR1 SGHRS, CDR2 YFSETQ. The CDR3 totals 15 residues. CDR3 residues: CASRGVGGVYNEQFF. The CDR3 DNA reads as TGCGCCAGCAGGGGGGTAGGGGGAGTATACAATGAGCAGTTCTTC.

V is TRBV9 and J is TRBJ1-3, with 7 bases fitting TRBD1. Trimming at V came to 4 bases and at J to 6 bases, leaving 13 bases not matched to a gene. CDR3 size: 16 residues. The germline CDR1 and CDR2 sequences are SGDLS and YYNGEE. CDR3 nucleotides: TGTGCCAGCAGCTTAAGTCCGGGACAGAGGGTAAACACCATATATTTT. It specifies CASSLSPGQRVNTIYF.

V is TRBV6-5 and J is TRBJ1-2, with unresolved D. Germline V CDR1 and CDR2: MNHEY, SVGAGI. CDR3 size: 14 residues. V lost 6 bases, J lost 0 bases, and 11 bases lay in between. Here the CDR3 reads CASSPLEANYGYTF. The CDR3 DNA reads TGTGCCAGCAGCCCACTTGAAGCTAACTATGGCTACACCTTC.

This chain joins TRBV5-1 and TRBJ1-2; 7 bases fit TRBD1. Germline-derived CDR1 and CDR2 are SGHRS and YFSETQ. V trimming: 4 bases; J trimming: 2 bases; junction bases outside the gene matches: 8. The CDR3 covers 15 residues. Here the CDR3 DNA reads TGCGCCAGCAGCCCGGCCACAGGGGCAAACTATGGCTACACCTTC. Its translation: CASSPATGANYGYTF.

This clone has just one count. Written as DNA, the CDR3 is TGTGCCAGCAGCATAGTCCCGGGACTAGCGGGGGTTGGGGAGCTGTTTTTT. The encoded protein is CASSIVPGLAGVGELFF. V is TRBV5-4 and J is TRBJ2-2, with 14 bases identical to TRBD2. The V segment lost 4 bases and the J segment 8 bases; nucleotides outside the gene matches: 10. The CDR3 has 17 amino acids. The V gene's germline CDR1 is SGHNT and CDR2 YYREEE (reference sequence).

The rearrangement joins TRBV5-5 to TRBJ2-2; TRBD1 agrees at 7 bases. The CDR3 is 15 residues long. J lost 0 bases, V lost 3 bases, and 2 bases had no gene match. CDR1 is SGHKS and CDR2 is YYEKEE in the germline V gene (reference sequence). The CDR3 region has the DNA TGTGCCAGCAGCTCAGACAGGGCGAACACCGGGGAGCTGTTTTTT. It specifies CASSSDRANTGELFF.

This clone occurred a few times. The V and J genes are TRBV10-3 and TRBJ2-1; D possibly corresponds to TRBD1 (6 bases). This CDR3 has 16 residues. V shed 9 bases and J shed 7 bases, with 25 bases lying between them. The germline V gene encodes CDR1 ENHRY and CDR2 SYGVKD. Here the CDR3 reads CAMAVGGAVLVNEQFF. In DNA form, the CDR3 reads TGTGCCATGGCGGTAGGGGGAGCAGTTTTAGTAAATGAGCAGTTCTTC.

The chain combines TRBV9 with TRBJ2-3; TRBD2 is a possible D gene (6 bases). With 0 bases removed from V and 3 bases from J, the gap between germline ends came to 17 bases. The CDR3 runs to 17 residues. The germline gives CDR1 SGDLS, CDR2 YYNGEE. CDR3 residues: CASSVVGGGGVTDTQYF. The CDR3 region has the DNA TGTGCCAGCAGCGTAGTGGGTGGAGGCGGGGTAACAGATACGCAGTATTTT. Drawing the rest from reference TRBV9 and TRBJ2-3, the complete variable domain is DSGVTQTPKHLITATGQRVTLRCSPRSGDLSVYWYQQSLDQGLQFLIQYYNGEERAKGNILERFSAQQFPDLHSELNLSSLELGDSALYFCASSVVGGGGVTDTQYFGPGTRLTVL.

The rearrangement uses TRBV7-8 and TRBJ2-5; D call uncertain. The CDR3 is made up of 14 amino acids. Germline CDR1 SGHVS, CDR2 FQNEAQ. V was trimmed by 1 base and J by 1 base, leaving 7 bases between them. The CDR3 reads CASSLVGSQETQYF. CDR3 DNA: TGTGCCAGCAGCTTAGTCGGGTCCCAAGAGACCCAGTACTTC.

This clone was observed a single time. The chain recombines TRBV13 with TRBJ2-1; 9 bases are a match to TRBD2. Germline loops: CDR1 PRHDT, CDR2 FYEKMQ (reference sequence). J lost 4 bases, V lost 8 bases, and 9 bases had no gene match. The CDR3 sequence is 15 residues long. The CDR3 region has the DNA TGTGCCAGCCAGGGCGGGGGGGTTCTTTACAATGAGCAGTTCTTC. This codes for CASQGGGVLYNEQFF.

This clone is a singleton in its sample. The genes are TRBV5-1 and TRBJ2-7; D might be TRBD1 (5 bases). The CDR3 extends over 16 amino acids. With 0 bases removed from V and 3 bases from J, the gap between germline ends came to 16 bases. Germline V gene lookup returns CDR1 SGHRS and CDR2 YFSETQ. The CDR3 nucleotides are TGCGCCAGCAGCTTGGAGGGCGGACAAACATACTACGAGCAGTACTTC. This encodes CASSLEGGQTYYEQYF.

The gene calls are TRBV5-1 and TRBJ2-7; perhaps TRBD1 as D (7 bases). CDR1 is SGHRS, CDR2 YFSETQ, per germline. V was trimmed by 4 bases and J by 4 bases, leaving 27 bases between them. The CDR3 runs to 18 residues. CDR3 sequence (DNA): TGCGCCAGCAGCCACCGGGACAGCAGTGCAAGCGGGCCTTACGAGCAGTACTTC. This codes for CASSHRDSSASGPYEQYF. Combining the CDR3 with reference TRBV5-1 and TRBJ2-7 gives the whole variable domain KAGVTQTPRYLIKTRGQQVTLSCSPISGHRSVSWYQQTPGQGLQFLFEYFSETQRNKGNFPGRFSGRQFSNSRSEMNVSTLELGDSALYLCASSHRDSSASGPYEQYFGPGTRLTVT.

V gene TRBV2 combines with J gene TRBJ1-1, with D hard to call. Trimming took 2 bases from V and 1 from J, leaving 17 bases between them. The CDR3 sequence is 17 residues long. Germline V CDR1 and CDR2: SNHLY, FYNNEI. CDR3 in amino acids: CASSEIIWAGQNTEAFF. The CDR3 DNA is TGTGCCAGCAGTGAAATCATATGGGCAGGCCAGAACACTGAAGCTTTCTTT. Looking up the rest from reference TRBV2 and TRBJ1-1 gives the full variable domain: EPEVTQTPSHQVTQMGQEVILRCVPISNHLYFYWYRQILGQKVEFLVSFYNNEISEKSEIFDDQFSVERPDGSNFTLKIRSTKLEDSAMYFCASSEIIWAGQNTEAFFGQGTRLTVV.

The CDR3, as DNA: TGTGCCAGCAGCCACGGACAGGGTGGTGAAAAACTGTTTTTT. Amino acid sequence: CASSHGQGGEKLFF. The J gene is TRBJ1-4, the V gene TRBV7-9, with TRBD1 matching 8 bases. This CDR3 has 14 amino acids. CDR1 and CDR2 (germline): SEHNR, FQNEAQ (reference sequence). The ends lost 5 bases at V and 7 bases at J; junction bases unmatched: 6.

V usage is TRBV2 and J usage is TRBJ1-1; D perhaps matches TRBD1 (6 bases). V gave up 4 bases and J gave up 0 bases, with 15 bases separating them. Germline assignment: CDR1 SNHLY and CDR2 FYNNEI. CDR3 length: 16 residues. CDR3 in DNA: TGTGCCAGCAGTGGACGGGGAGGGGGGGTGAACACTGAAGCTTTCTTT. Protein product: CASSGRGGGVNTEAFF.

The chain's CDR3 is CASSAAGQGTDTQYF. The CDR3 nucleotides read TGCGCCAGCAGCGCCGCGGGACAGGGCACAGATACGCAGTATTTT. The rearrangement links TRBV5-1 to TRBJ2-3; 8 bases line up with TRBD1. The CDR3 spans 15 residues. Trimming removed 4 bases from V and 1 base from J; junction bases left unmatched: 5. Germline loops: CDR1 SGHRS, CDR2 YFSETQ.

V usage is TRBV6-1 and J usage is TRBJ1-6, with a tentative D call TRBD1 (5 bases). The V gene's germline CDR1 is MNHNS and CDR2 SASEGT. This CDR3 region has 16 residues. Trimming shortened V by 1 base and J by 7 bases, and 14 bases separated the two germline ends. The CDR3 protein is CASSEVVGGTNSPLHF. CDR3 in DNA: TGTGCCAGCAGTGAAGTTGTGGGGGGGACCAATTCACCCCTCCACTTT.

This chain uses TRBV7-9 with TRBJ2-7, with 8 bases that match TRBD1. This CDR3 is built from 14 residues. The trim removed 4 bases at V and 7 bases at J, leaving 9 bases unmatched. Germline CDR1 SEHNR, CDR2 FQNEAQ (reference sequence). The CDR3 region is CASSYLTGAGEQYF. DNA of the CDR3: TGTGCCAGCAGCTACTTGACAGGGGCGGGGGAGCAGTACTTC.

The gene calls are TRBV5-8 and TRBJ1-5; D remains unclear. Looked up from germline, CDR1 is SGHTS and CDR2 is YDEGEE. CDR3 length: 15 residues. Trimming took 4 bases from V and 5 from J, leaving 16 bases between them. The CDR3 region is CASSRGSRSYQPQHF. CDR3 DNA sequence: TGTGCCAGCAGCCGAGGGTCCAGGTCCTATCAGCCCCAGCATTTT.